This T cell receptor beta chain is from a study of CD8 T cells in Susac syndrome. RNA, at about 0.45 to 1 ug, was reverse transcribed with random hexamers. TCRdb re-analysed the immunoSEQ multiplex PCR reads in MiXCR, keeping a single row per CDR3 protein. The data hold some 140,000 distinct CDR3 sequences, with about 95% observed a single time. Unmatched junction bases numbered 5, after V lost 4 bases and J lost 0 bases. There are 15 residues in the CDR3. The receptor was isolated from a human donor with Susac syndrome. V and J are TRBV12-3 or TRBV12-4 and TRBJ2-7; 8 bases fit TRBD2. Sequencing used CD8+ T cells from PBMCs. The DNA for the CDR3 is TGTGCCAGCAGTTCACGGGGGGGGAGCTCCTACGAGCAGTACTTC. It specifies CASSSRGGSSYEQYF.